This is a list of T cell receptor beta chains from one sample in a study of patients and donors after allogeneic stem cell transplantation. TCRdb independently ran MiXCR on the RT-PCR reads; one entry per CDR3 protein. This table has about a million distinct CDR3 sequences, roughly 18% appearing once. Sequenced sample: blood, either unsorted or a sorted T cell fraction (not recorded which). The receptors were sampled from a human donor who was either an allogeneic HSCT recipient or a stem cell or donor lymphocyte infusion donor (not recorded which). It is not recorded whose cells these are; they may come from a transplant donor. The CDR3 runs from the conserved cysteine through the conserved F or W. D genes are given only for firm matches. Some rows mark clone size as missing; the rest say once, few, many or name a class of expanded clone.

d_gene	v_gene	j_gene	abundance	CDR3aa	CDR3nt
TRBD2	TRBV29-1	TRBJ2-1	NA	CSGGGYNEQFF	TGCAGCGGCGGGGGATACAATGAGCAGTTCTTC
NA	TRBV20-1	TRBJ1-5	many	CSVAGYSNQPQHF	TGCAGTGTAGCAGGCTATAGCAATCAGCCCCAGCATTTT
NA	TRBV29-1	TRBJ2-1	NA	CSAAWGAVDEQFF	TGCAGCGCCGCGTGGGGGGCGGTAGATGAGCAGTTCTTC
NA	TRBV7-2	TRBJ2-2	few	CASGPLNTGELFF	TGTGCCAGCGGTCCCCTGAACACCGGGGAGCTGTTTTTT
NA	TRBV20-1	TRBJ2-1	NA	CSAQPDRGSYNEQFF	TGCAGTGCCCAGCCCGACAGAGGCTCCTACAATGAGCAGTTCTTC
NA	TRBV27	TRBJ2-3	NA	CASSLLLASTDTQYF	TGTGCCAGCAGTTTACTTCTCGCTAGCACAGATACGCAGTATTTT
NA	TRBV7-6	TRBJ2-3	NA	CASSLVLAASDTQYF	TGTGCCAGCAGCTTAGTACTAGCAGCTTCAGATACGCAGTATTTT
NA	TRBV5-8	TRBJ2-1	many	CASSLVGTSDEQFF	TGTGCCAGCAGCTTGGTAGGGACCTCCGACGAGCAGTTCTTC
NA	TRBV12-3/TRBV12-4	TRBJ2-7	NA	CASSEPHAPLEQYF	TGTGCCAGCAGCGAACCTCACGCGCCCCTCGAGCAGTACTTC
NA	TRBV2	TRBJ2-5	once	CASSEIGLALETQYF	TGTGCCAGCAGTGAAATCGGGCTAGCCTTGGAGACCCAGTACTTC
NA	TRBV12-3/TRBV12-4	TRBJ2-2	many	CATLGPNTGELFF	TGTGCCACCCTCGGTCCGAACACCGGGGAGCTGTTTTTT
TRBD1	TRBV10-3	TRBJ1-1	many	CAISESTLRDRGTNTEAFF	TGTGCCATCAGTGAGTCGACTCTTAGGGACAGGGGGACGAACACTGAAGCTTTCTTT
NA	TRBV20-1	TRBJ1-1	few	CSARDLRGMRNTEAFF	TGCAGTGCTAGAGATTTACGGGGGATGAGGAACACTGAAGCTTTCTTT
TRBD2	TRBV20-1	TRBJ2-1	many	CSARVFLAGYNEQFF	TGCAGTGCTAGAGTATTTCTAGCGGGATACAATGAGCAGTTCTTC
TRBD2	TRBV5-1	TRBJ2-1	few	CASSPQLAGGPIGFF	TGCGCCAGCAGCCCCCAATTGGCGGGAGGGCCGATTGGGTTCTTC
NA	TRBV30	TRBJ1-2	NA	CAWNGVSYGYTF	TGTGCCTGGAACGGCGTCTCCTATGGCTACACCTTC
NA	TRBV7-2	TRBJ1-5	NA	CASSLDVTTNQPQHF	TGTGCCAGCAGCTTAGATGTCACTACAAATCAGCCCCAGCATTTT
TRBD2	TRBV20-1	TRBJ2-1	few	CSALGTSGRGGSSYNEQFF	TGCAGTGCTCTGGGGACTAGCGGGAGAGGGGGGAGCTCCTACAATGAGCAGTTCTTC
NA	TRBV18	TRBJ2-3	few	CASSPSSANTDTQYF	TGTGCCAGCTCACCAAGTTCGGCCAACACAGATACGCAGTATTTT
NA	TRBV6-1	TRBJ1-2	NA	CASSRLGDGNYGYTF	TGTGCCAGCAGCCGCCTCGGGGATGGCAACTATGGCTACACCTTC
NA	TRBV6-1	TRBJ2-2	NA	CASSHRVTGELFF	TGTGCCAGCAGTCATCGGGTCACCGGGGAGCTGTTTTTT
NA	TRBV12-3/TRBV12-4	TRBJ2-7	NA	CASSFGQTSYEQYF	TGTGCCAGCAGTTTCGGTCAAACCTCCTACGAGCAGTACTTC
NA	TRBV12-3/TRBV12-4	TRBJ2-2	many	CASSLTVTKHTGELFF	TGTGCCAGCAGTTTAACGGTGACGAAACACACCGGGGAGCTGTTTTTT
NA	TRBV6-1	TRBJ2-1	few	CASLRRNEQFF	TGTGCCAGCCTAAGACGAAACGAGCAGTTCTTC
TRBD2	TRBV5-6	TRBJ2-3	few	CASSLAGEKGTDTQYF	TGTGCCAGCAGCCTAGCGGGGGAGAAAGGCACAGATACGCAGTATTTT
TRBD1	TRBV15	TRBJ1-4	few	CATSSGTGFGFGKLFF	TGTGCCACCAGCAGCGGGACAGGGTTTGGTTTCGGAAAACTGTTTTTT
NA	TRBV7-8	TRBJ2-1	NA	CASRFRVGGAPHNEQFF	TGTGCCAGCAGGTTCCGAGTGGGAGGCGCTCCCCACAATGAGCAGTTCTTC
NA	TRBV3-1	TRBJ1-2	few	CASSQANRAGYTF	TGTGCCAGCAGCCAAGCGAACAGGGCTGGCTACACCTTC
TRBD1	TRBV29-1	TRBJ2-5	NA	CSVPRTGRETQYF	TGCAGCGTTCCCCGGACAGGGAGGGAGACCCAGTACTTC
NA	TRBV12-3/TRBV12-4	TRBJ2-7	NA	CASRLTGKSAYEQYF	TGTGCCAGCAGGCTTACAGGGAAGTCAGCCTACGAGCAGTACTTC
NA	TRBV27	TRBJ1-1	NA	CATRSKPMNTEAFF	TGTGCCACCAGGTCTAAACCCATGAACACTGAAGCTTTCTTT
TRBD1	TRBV5-1	TRBJ2-3	few	CASSSGTGGYTQYF	TGCGCCAGCAGCTCCGGGACAGGGGGCTATACGCAGTATTTT
NA	TRBV5-1	TRBJ1-1	few	CASSLDGRANTEAFF	TGCGCCAGCAGCTTGGACGGACGGGCAAACACTGAAGCTTTCTTT
TRBD2	TRBV5-1	TRBJ2-7	few	CASSSTSGRVQSYEQYF	TGCGCCAGCAGCTCGACTAGCGGGAGGGTGCAGTCCTACGAGCAGTACTTC
NA	TRBV6-5	TRBJ1-5	NA	CASSYSDSGQKYSNQPQHF	TGTGCCAGCAGTTACTCAGATTCTGGGCAGAAATATAGCAATCAGCCCCAGCATTTT
NA	TRBV5-1	TRBJ1-5	NA	CASSLSEDQPQHF	TGCGCCAGCAGCTTGTCTGAGGATCAGCCCCAGCATTTT
NA	TRBV24-1	TRBJ2-2	NA	CATSEGVVGELFF	TGTGCCACCAGTGAAGGGGTGGTCGGGGAGCTGTTTTTT
TRBD2	TRBV7-9	TRBJ2-5	NA	CASSLMGGALQETQYF	TGTGCCAGCAGCTTAATGGGAGGGGCACTCCAAGAGACCCAGTACTTC
NA	TRBV7-9	TRBJ2-5	few	CASSNDPTGQETQYF	TGTGCCAGCAGCAACGACCCGACAGGCCAAGAGACCCAGTACTTC
TRBD1	TRBV6-2/TRBV6-3	TRBJ2-7	few	CASSRGQVLDF	TGTGCCAGCAGTCGCGGACAGGTTTTGGACTTC
NA	TRBV12-3/TRBV12-4	TRBJ1-5	NA	CASTAPKGSNQPQHF	TGTGCCAGCACCGCTCCTAAGGGTAGCAATCAGCCCCAGCATTTT
NA	TRBV27	TRBJ1-2	few	CASSLSPDNYGYTF	TGTGCCAGCAGTTTATCGCCAGATAACTATGGCTACACCTTC
NA	TRBV7-2	TRBJ2-2	NA	CASSLAMDTGELFF	TGTGCCAGCAGCTTAGCGATGGACACCGGGGAGCTGTTTTTT
NA	TRBV7-6	TRBJ2-3	NA	CASSSESLGSDTQYF	TGTGCCAGCAGCTCCGAATCCCTCGGGTCAGATACGCAGTATTTT
TRBD1	TRBV12-3/TRBV12-4	TRBJ2-7	few	CASSPEGAVSEQYF	TGTGCCAGCAGTCCAGAGGGGGCCGTCTCCGAGCAGTACTTC
TRBD1	TRBV10-3	TRBJ2-7	few	CAIRRQGARDEQYF	TGTGCCATCAGGAGACAGGGGGCAAGGGACGAGCAGTACTTC
NA	TRBV19	TRBJ2-7	NA	CASSLTTGPYEQYF	TGTGCCAGTAGCCTAACGACAGGCCCCTACGAGCAGTACTTC
TRBD2	TRBV5-1	TRBJ2-7	few	CASSLGSGRGPEQYF	TGCGCCAGCAGCTTGGGAAGCGGGAGGGGACCCGAGCAGTACTTC
TRBD1	TRBV6-5	TRBJ1-1	few	CASSYSRGMTGTAEAFF	TGTGCCAGCAGTTACTCCCGAGGGATGACAGGGACCGCTGAAGCTTTCTTT
NA	TRBV29-1	TRBJ2-5	NA	CSVGRGPGETQYF	TGCAGCGTTGGGAGAGGGCCGGGGGAGACCCAGTACTTC
NA	TRBV7-9	TRBJ1-6	NA	CASGPAGIRNSPLHF	TGTGCCAGCGGCCCCGCGGGGATACGAAATTCACCCCTCCACTTT
TRBD2	TRBV4-3	TRBJ2-2	NA	CASSQEGLAGGANTGELFF	TGCGCCAGCAGCCAAGAGGGACTAGCGGGGGGCGCGAACACCGGGGAGCTGTTTTTT
NA	TRBV20-1	TRBJ2-3	NA	CSATTRTDTQYF	TGCAGTGCCACAACGCGGACAGATACGCAGTATTTT